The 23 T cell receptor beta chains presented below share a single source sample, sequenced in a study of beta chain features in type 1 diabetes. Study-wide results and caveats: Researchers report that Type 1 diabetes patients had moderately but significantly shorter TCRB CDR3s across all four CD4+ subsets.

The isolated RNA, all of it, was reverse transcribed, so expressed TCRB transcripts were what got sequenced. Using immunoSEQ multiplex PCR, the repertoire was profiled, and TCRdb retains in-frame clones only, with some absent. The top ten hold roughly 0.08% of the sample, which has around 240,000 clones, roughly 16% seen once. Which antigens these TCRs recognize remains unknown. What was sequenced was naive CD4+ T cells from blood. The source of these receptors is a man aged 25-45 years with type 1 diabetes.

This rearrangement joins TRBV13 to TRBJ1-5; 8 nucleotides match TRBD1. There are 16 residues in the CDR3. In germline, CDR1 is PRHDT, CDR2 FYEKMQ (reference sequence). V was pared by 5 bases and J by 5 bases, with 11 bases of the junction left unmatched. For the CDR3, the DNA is TGTGCCAGCAGCCGCCGTTCACAGGGGGACTATCAGCCCCAGCATTTT. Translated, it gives CASSRRSQGDYQPQHF.

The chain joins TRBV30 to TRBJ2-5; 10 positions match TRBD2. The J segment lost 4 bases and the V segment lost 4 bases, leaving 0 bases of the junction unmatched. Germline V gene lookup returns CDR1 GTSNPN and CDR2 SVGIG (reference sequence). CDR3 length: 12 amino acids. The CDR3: CAWTSGGETQYF. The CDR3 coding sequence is TGTGCCTGGACTAGCGGGGGAGAGACCCAGTACTTC.

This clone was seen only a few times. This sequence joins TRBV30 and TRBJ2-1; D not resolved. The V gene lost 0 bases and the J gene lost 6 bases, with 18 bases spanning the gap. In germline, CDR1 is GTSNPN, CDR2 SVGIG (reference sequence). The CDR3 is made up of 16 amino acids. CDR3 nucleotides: TGTGCCTGGAGTGTTTTCAATGTCAGTGAGGTCAATGAGCAGTTCTTC. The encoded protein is CAWSVFNVSEVNEQFF.

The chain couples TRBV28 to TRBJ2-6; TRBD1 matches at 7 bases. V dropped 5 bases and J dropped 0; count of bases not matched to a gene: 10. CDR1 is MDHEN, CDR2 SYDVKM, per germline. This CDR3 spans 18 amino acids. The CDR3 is CASSGVGQYSSGANVLTF. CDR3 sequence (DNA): TGTGCCAGCAGTGGGGTGGGACAGTATTCCTCTGGGGCCAACGTCCTGACTTTC.

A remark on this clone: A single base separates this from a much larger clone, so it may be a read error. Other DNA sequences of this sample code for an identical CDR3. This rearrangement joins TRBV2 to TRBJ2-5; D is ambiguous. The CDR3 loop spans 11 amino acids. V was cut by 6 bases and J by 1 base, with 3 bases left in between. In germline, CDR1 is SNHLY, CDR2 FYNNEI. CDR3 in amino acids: CASRSQETQYF. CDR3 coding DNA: TGTGCCAGCAGGTCCCAAGAGACCCAGTACTTC.

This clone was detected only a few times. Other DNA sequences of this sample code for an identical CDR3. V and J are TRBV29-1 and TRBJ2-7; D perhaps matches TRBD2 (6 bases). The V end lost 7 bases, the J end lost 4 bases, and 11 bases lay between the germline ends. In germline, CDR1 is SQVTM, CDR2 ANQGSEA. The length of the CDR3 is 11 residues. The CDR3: CSGGTAYEQYF. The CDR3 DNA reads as TGCAGCGGGGGGACTGCATACGAGCAGTACTTC.

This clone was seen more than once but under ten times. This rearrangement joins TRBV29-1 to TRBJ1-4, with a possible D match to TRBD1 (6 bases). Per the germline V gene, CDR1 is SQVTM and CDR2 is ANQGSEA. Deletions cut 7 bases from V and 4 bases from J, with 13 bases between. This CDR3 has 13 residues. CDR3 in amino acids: CSGRDINNEKLFF. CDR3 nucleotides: TGCAGCGGCCGGGACATCAATAATGAAAAACTGTTTTTT. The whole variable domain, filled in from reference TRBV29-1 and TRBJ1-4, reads SAVISQKPSRDICQRGTSLTIQCQVDSQVTMMFWYRQQPGQSLTLIATANQGSEATYESGFVIDKFPISRPNLTFSTLTVSNMSPEDSSIYLCSGRDINNEKLFFGSGTQLSVL.

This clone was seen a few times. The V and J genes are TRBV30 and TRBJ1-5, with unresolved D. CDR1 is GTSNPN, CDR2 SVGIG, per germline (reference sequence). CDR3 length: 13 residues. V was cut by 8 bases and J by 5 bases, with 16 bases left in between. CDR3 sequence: CAVQALGDQPQHF. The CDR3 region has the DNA TGTGCCGTACAAGCGTTGGGCGATCAGCCCCAGCATTTT.

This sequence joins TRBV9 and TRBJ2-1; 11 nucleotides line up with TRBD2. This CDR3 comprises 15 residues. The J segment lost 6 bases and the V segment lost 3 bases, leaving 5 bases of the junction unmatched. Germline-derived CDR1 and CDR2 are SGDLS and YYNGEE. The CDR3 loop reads CASSELAGVPNEQFF. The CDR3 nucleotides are TGTGCCAGCAGCGAACTAGCGGGAGTGCCCAATGAGCAGTTCTTC.

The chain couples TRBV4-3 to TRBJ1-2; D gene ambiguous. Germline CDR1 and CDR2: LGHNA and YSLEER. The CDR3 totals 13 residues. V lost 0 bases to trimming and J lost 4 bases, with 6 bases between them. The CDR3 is CASSQEGSYGYTF. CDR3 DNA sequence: TGCGCCAGCAGCCAAGAAGGTAGCTATGGCTACACCTTC.

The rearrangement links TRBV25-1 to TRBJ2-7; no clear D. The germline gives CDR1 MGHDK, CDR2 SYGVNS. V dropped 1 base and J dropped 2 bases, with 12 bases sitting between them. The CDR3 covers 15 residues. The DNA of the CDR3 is TGTGCCAGCAGTGAATCCCCAGCGACGCCCTACGAGCAGTACTTC. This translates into CASSESPATPYEQYF.

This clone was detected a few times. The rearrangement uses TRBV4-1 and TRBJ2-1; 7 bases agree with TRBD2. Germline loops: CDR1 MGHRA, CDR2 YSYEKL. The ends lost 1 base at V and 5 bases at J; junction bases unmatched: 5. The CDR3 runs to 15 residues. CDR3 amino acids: CASSQGAAGDNEQFF. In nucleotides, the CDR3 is TGCGCCAGCAGCCAAGGGGCGGCGGGGGACAATGAGCAGTTCTTC.

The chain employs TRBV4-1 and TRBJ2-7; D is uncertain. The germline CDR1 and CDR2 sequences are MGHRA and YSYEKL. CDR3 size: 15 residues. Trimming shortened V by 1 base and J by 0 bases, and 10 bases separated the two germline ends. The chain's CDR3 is CASSQGAFNSYEQYF. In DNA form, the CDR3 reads TGCGCCAGCAGCCAAGGGGCCTTTAACTCCTACGAGCAGTACTTC.

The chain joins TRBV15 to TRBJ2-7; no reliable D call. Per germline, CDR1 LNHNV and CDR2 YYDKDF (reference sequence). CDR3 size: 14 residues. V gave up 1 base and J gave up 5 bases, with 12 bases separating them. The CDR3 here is CATSRGKAADEQYF. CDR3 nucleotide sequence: TGTGCCACCAGCAGAGGAAAAGCCGCGGACGAGCAGTACTTC. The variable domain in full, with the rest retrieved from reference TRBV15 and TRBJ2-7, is DAMVIQNPRYQVTQFGKPVTLSCSQTLNHNVMYWYQQKSSQAPKLLFHYYDKDFNNEADTPDNFQSRRPNTSFCFLDIRSPGLGDTAMYLCATSRGKAADEQYFGPGTRLTVT.

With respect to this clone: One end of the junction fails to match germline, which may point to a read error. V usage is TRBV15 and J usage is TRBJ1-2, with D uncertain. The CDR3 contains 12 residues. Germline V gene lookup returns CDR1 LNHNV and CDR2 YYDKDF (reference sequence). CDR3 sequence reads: CATSLRQGGWLF. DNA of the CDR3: TGTGCCACCAGCCTTCGACAAGGCGGTTGGCTTTTC.

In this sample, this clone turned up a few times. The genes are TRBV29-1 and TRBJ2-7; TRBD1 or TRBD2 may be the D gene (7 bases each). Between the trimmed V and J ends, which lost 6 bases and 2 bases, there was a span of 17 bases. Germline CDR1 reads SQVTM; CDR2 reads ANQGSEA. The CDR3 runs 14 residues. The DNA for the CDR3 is TGCAGCGTCCAGGGGGGGACAGCGACCTACGAGCAGTACTTC. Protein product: CSVQGGTATYEQYF.

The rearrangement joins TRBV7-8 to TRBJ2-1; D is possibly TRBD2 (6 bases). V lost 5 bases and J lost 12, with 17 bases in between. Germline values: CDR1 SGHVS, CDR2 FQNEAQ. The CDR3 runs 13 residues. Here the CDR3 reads CASSRIESGGQFF. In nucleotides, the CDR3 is TGTGCCAGCAGCCGAATTGAGTCCGGGGGGCAGTTCTTC.

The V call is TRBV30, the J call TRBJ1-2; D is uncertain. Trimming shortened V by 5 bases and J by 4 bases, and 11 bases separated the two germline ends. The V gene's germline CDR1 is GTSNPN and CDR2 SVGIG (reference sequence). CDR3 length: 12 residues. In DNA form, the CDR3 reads TGTGCCTGGGCCGAGGTTTCCTATGGCTACACCTTC. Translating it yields CAWAEVSYGYTF.

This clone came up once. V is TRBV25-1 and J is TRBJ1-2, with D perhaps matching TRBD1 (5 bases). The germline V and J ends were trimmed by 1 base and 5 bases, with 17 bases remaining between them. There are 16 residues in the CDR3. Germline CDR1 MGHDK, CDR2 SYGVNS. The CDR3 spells CASSESHSGREYGYTF. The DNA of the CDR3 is TGTGCCAGCAGTGAATCGCATTCAGGCAGGGAATATGGCTACACCTTC.

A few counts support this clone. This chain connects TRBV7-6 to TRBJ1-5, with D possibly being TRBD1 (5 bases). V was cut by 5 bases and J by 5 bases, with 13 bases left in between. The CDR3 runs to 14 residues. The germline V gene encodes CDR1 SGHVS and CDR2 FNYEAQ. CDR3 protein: CASSRTAGDQPQHF. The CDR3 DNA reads TGTGCCAGCAGCAGGACTGCGGGGGATCAGCCCCAGCATTTT.

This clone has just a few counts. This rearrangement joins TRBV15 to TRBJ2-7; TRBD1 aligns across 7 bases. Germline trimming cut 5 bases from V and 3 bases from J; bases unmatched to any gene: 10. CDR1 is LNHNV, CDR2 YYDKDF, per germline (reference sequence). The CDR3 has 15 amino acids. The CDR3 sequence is CATSRLRGPDYEQYF. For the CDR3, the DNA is TGTGCCACCAGCCGCCTAAGGGGGCCGGACTACGAGCAGTACTTC. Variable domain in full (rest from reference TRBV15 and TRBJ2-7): DAMVIQNPRYQVTQFGKPVTLSCSQTLNHNVMYWYQQKSSQAPKLLFHYYDKDFNNEADTPDNFQSRRPNTSFCFLDIRSPGLGDTAMYLCATSRLRGPDYEQYFGPGTRLTVT.

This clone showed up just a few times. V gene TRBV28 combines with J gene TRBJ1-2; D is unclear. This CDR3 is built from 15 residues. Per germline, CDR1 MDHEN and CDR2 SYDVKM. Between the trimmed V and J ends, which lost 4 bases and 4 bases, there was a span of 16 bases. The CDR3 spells CASSSLAADRYGYTF. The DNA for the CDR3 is TGTGCCAGCAGTTCCCTGGCAGCCGATCGCTATGGCTACACCTTC.

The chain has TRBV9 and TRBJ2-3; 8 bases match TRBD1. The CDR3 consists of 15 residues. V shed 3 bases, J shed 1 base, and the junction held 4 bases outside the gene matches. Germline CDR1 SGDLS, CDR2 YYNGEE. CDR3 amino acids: CASSGDRLGTDTQYF. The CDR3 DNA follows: TGTGCCAGCAGCGGGGACAGGTTGGGCACAGATACGCAGTATTTT. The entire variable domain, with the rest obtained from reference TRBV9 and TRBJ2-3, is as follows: DSGVTQTPKHLITATGQRVTLRCSPRSGDLSVYWYQQSLDQGLQFLIQYYNGEERAKGNILERFSAQQFPDLHSELNLSSLELGDSALYFCASSGDRLGTDTQYFGPGTRLTVL.